The text below deals with one T cell receptor beta chain. Its antigen remains unknown. The CDR3 extends 3 residues past the end of the read, so its final part is completed from the germline J gene. The data belong to a study of T cells in women clearing cervical HPV infection. Each participant carried one incident cervical HPV16 infection only. Overall study results and limits: Cases carried less TRBV6-7 than controls: approximately 0.1% versus 0.16%. CIN3+ cases had significantly higher TCR richness than controls; evenness did not differ.

Data came from immunoSEQ multiplex PCR; TCRdb stores just in-frame clones and leaves some out. In all, the sample yields around 39,000 clones. Germline V lookup: CDR1 ENHRY, CDR2 SYGVKD. Trimming took 3 bases from V and 3 from J, leaving 12 bases between them. This CDR3 spans 14 amino acids. The TCR originated in a woman aged 18-69 years with a cervical HPV16 infection that either progressed to CIN3+ or cleared (not recorded which). The J gene is TRBJ2-7, the V gene TRBV10-3; D unresolved. Source material: blood buffy coat. Partial CDR3 DNA: TGTGCCATCAGTGACAAGACTGGCAGCTACGAG. Translated: CAISDKTGSYE. The whole CDR3 protein reads CAISDKTGSYEQYF.